This TCR beta chain was identified during a study of beta chain features in type 1 diabetes. The V gene end was trimmed by 0 bases and the J gene end by 4 bases; junction bases not matched to a gene: 2. Germline V gene sequence: CDR1 KGHSH, CDR2 LQKENI. The CDR3 sequence is 14 residues long. Since all of the isolated RNA was reverse transcribed, expressed TCRB transcripts were what got sequenced. The repertoire was sequenced with immunoSEQ multiplex PCR; TCRdb's copy has only in-frame clones and lacks some. The sample contains fewer than 350,000 clones, approximately 15% of which appear only once. The purity of all sorted populations exceeded 98%. The study, taken as a whole, reports: Researchers report that Type 1 diabetes patients had moderately but significantly shorter TCRB CDR3s across all four CD4+ subsets.

This clone was picked up a small number of times. The antigen remains unidentified. Other DNA sequences in the same sample also yield this CDR3. The sequencing input was naive CD4+ T cells from blood. The chain combines TRBV18 with TRBJ1-2, with 7 bases identical to TRBD1. The sequence derives from a man younger than 35 with type 1 diabetes. The CDR3 protein is CASSPPRDSYGYTF. Here the CDR3 DNA reads TGTGCCAGCTCACCACCGCGGGACAGCTATGGCTACACCTTC.